This entry lists 9 T cell receptor beta chains sequenced from one sample in a study of blood T cell repertoires in COVID-19. Sequencing used immunoSEQ multiplex PCR; TCRdb keeps in-frame clones, though not all of them. The data hold roughly 160,000 clones, with roughly four fifths observed a single time. Sample: peripheral blood. The receptors originated from a woman aged 80 or over with acute or convalescent COVID-19.

The rearrangement links TRBV5-1 to TRBJ1-1, with D tentatively TRBD1 (5 bases). The germline V gene has CDR1 SGHRS and CDR2 YFSETQ. V was pared by 4 bases and J by 0 bases, with 13 bases between. The CDR3 has 15 amino acids. The CDR3 spells CASSPTGGMNTEAFF. CDR3 bases: TGCGCCAGCAGCCCCACGGGGGGGATGAACACTGAAGCTTTCTTT.

The chain couples TRBV29-1 to TRBJ2-5, with 7 bases aligning to TRBD2. CDR1 and CDR2 (germline): SQVTM, ANQGSEA. CDR3 length: 13 amino acids. Trimming took 4 bases from V and 5 from J; bases not matched to a gene: 7. In DNA form, the CDR3 reads TGCAGCGTTGGTTCGGGGGGTTGGGAGACCCAGTACTTC. Translation gives CSVGSGGWETQYF.

The J gene is TRBJ2-5, the V gene TRBV7-9, with 7 bases that match TRBD1. The trim removed 5 bases at V and 4 bases at J, leaving 7 bases unmatched. The CDR3 totals 14 residues. Germline V CDR1 and CDR2: SEHNR, FQNEAQ (reference sequence). CDR3 in amino acids: CASSRDSGLETQYF. The CDR3, as DNA: TGTGCCAGCAGCCGGGACAGTGGTTTAGAGACCCAGTACTTC. The full variable domain, with the rest looked up from reference TRBV7-9 and TRBJ2-5, is DTGVSQNPRHKITKRGQNVTFRCDPISEHNRLYWYRQTLGQGPEFLTYFQNEAQLEKSRLLSDRFSAERPKGSFSTLEIQRTEQGDSAMYLCASSRDSGLETQYFGPGTRLLVL.

J is TRBJ1-4 and V is TRBV3-1 (or the pseudogene TRBV3-2), with 7 positions matching TRBD1. This CDR3 region has 14 residues. The germline V gene has CDR1 LGHDT and CDR2 YNNKEL (reference sequence). The V and J ends lost 3 bases and 8 bases, in that order; junction bases with no gene match: 6. In DNA, the CDR3 is TGTGCCAGCAGCCATACAGGGGTGGGGGAAAAACTGTTTTTT. It encodes CASSHTGVGEKLFF.

V is TRBV12-3 or TRBV12-4 and J is TRBJ2-3; D not resolved. The CDR3 sequence is 13 residues long. The ends were cut back, 3 bases at V and 8 bases at J, with 12 bases in the middle. In DNA, the CDR3 is TGTGCCAGCAGTTTGGGCACCTGGTCTACGCAGTATTTT. It is translated as CASSLGTWSTQYF.

This clone was seen a single time. The chain uses TRBV24-1 and TRBJ2-5; 9 bases align to TRBD2. The junction had 17 bases not matched to a gene; V was cut back by 3 bases and J by 4 bases. This CDR3 spans 19 amino acids. Germline assignment: CDR1 KGHDR and CDR2 SFDVKD. CDR3 in amino acids: CATSDAPWSGGGAPETQYF. CDR3 coding DNA: TGTGCCACCAGTGATGCCCCTTGGTCTGGCGGGGGGGCCCCAGAGACCCAGTACTTC.

The chain joins TRBV5-4 to TRBJ2-3, with a possible D match to TRBD2 (5 bases). With 0 bases removed from V and 3 bases from J, the gap between germline ends came to 14 bases. The germline gives CDR1 SGHNT, CDR2 YYREEE (reference sequence). The CDR3 loop spans 16 amino acids. CDR3 sequence reads: CASSLAGPRGTDTQYF. CDR3 DNA sequence: TGTGCCAGCAGCTTGGCCGGTCCCCGGGGAACAGATACGCAGTATTTT. Combining the CDR3 with reference TRBV5-4 and TRBJ2-3 gives the whole variable domain ETGVTQSPTHLIKTRGQQVTLRCSSQSGHNTVSWYQQALGQGPQFIFQYYREEENGRGNFPPRFSGLQFPNYSSELNVNALELDDSALYLCASSLAGPRGTDTQYFGPGTRLTVL.

This chain connects TRBV6-5 to TRBJ1-1; 8 bases are shared with TRBD1. This CDR3 has 13 residues. CDR1 is MNHEY, CDR2 SVGAGI, per germline. The V gene end was trimmed by 7 bases and the J gene end by 7 bases; junction bases not matched to a gene: 8. In DNA, the CDR3 is TGTGCCAGCACCTTACGGGACAGGAGTGAAGCTTTCTTT. This translates into CASTLRDRSEAFF.

In DNA form, the CDR3 reads TGCAGCGTTGGGACAGGGGGCAACACCGGGGAGCTGTTTTTT. Its translation: CSVGTGGNTGELFF. The rearrangement joins TRBV29-1 to TRBJ2-2, with 11 bases identical to TRBD1. Germline V lookup: CDR1 SQVTM, CDR2 ANQGSEA. The CDR3 has 14 residues. V lost 4 bases and J lost 2; bases outside the gene matches: 0.